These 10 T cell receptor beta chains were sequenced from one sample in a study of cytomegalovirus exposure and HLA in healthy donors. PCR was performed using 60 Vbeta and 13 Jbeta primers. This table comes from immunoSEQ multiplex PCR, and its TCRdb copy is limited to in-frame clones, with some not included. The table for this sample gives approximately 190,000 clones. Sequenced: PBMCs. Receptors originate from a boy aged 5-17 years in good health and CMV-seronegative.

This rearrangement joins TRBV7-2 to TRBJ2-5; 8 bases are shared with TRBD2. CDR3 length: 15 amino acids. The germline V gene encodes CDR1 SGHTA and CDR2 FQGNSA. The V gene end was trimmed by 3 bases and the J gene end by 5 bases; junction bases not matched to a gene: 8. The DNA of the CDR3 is TGTGCCAGCAGCTTGGGGGGACTAGGGGGTGAGACCCAGTACTTC. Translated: CASSLGGLGGETQYF.

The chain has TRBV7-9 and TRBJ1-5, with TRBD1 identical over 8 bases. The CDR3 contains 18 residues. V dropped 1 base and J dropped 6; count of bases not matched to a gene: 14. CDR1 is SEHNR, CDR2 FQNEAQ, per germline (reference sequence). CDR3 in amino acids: CASSLGGSRGRDGQPQHF. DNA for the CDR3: TGTGCCAGCAGCTTAGGAGGTTCCAGGGGGCGAGATGGTCAGCCCCAGCATTTT.

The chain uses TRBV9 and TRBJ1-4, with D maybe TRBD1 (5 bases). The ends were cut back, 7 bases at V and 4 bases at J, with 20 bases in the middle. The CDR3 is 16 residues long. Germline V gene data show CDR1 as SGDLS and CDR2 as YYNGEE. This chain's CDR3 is CASRKTDQGSNEKLFF. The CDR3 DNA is TGTGCCAGCCGAAAGACCGACCAGGGTAGTAATGAAAAACTGTTTTTT.

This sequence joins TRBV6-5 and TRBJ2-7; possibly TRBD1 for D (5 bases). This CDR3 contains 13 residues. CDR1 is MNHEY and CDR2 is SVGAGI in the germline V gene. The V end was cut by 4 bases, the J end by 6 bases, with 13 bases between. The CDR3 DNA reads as TGTGCCAGCAGTTCTTGGACCAGGGCCGAGCAGTACTTC. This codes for CASSSWTRAEQYF.

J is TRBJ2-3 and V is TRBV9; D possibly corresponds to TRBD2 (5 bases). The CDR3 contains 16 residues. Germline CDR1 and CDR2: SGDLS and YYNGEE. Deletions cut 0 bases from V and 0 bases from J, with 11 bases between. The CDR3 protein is CASSVGLRTSTDTQYF. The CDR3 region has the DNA TGTGCCAGCAGCGTAGGGTTAAGGACTAGCACAGATACGCAGTATTTT.

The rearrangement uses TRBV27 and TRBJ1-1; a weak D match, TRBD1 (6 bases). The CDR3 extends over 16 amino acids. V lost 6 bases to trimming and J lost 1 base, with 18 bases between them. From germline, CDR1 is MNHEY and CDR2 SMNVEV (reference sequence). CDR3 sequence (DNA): TGTGCCAGCAGCGCTCCTCGGGGACACCGGAACACTGAAGCTTTCTTT. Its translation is CASSAPRGHRNTEAFF.

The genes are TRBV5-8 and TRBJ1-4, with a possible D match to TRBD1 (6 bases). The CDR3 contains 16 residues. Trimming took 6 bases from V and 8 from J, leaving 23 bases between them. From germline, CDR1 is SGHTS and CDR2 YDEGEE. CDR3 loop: CASNRGVGGAREKLFF. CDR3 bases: TGTGCCAGCAACCGGGGGGTCGGGGGCGCGAGAGAAAAACTGTTTTTT.

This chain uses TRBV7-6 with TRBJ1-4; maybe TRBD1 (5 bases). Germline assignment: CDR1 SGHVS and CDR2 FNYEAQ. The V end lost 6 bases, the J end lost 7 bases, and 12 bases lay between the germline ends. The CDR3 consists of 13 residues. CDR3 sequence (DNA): TGTGCCAGCAGGGACATCGCCGGTGAAAAACTGTTTTTT. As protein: CASRDIAGEKLFF.

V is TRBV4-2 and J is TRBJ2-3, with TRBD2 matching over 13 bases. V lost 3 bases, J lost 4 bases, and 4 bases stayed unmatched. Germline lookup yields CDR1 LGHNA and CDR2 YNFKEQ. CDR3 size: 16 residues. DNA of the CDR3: TGTGCCAGCAGCCATCAACTAGCGGGGGGGCCAGATACGCAGTATTTT. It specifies CASSHQLAGGPDTQYF.

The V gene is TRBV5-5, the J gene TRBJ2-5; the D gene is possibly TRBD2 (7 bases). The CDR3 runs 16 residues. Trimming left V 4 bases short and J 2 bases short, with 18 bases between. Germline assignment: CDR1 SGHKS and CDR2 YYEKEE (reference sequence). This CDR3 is CASSQGAGGQQETQYF. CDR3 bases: TGTGCCAGCAGCCAAGGGGCCGGGGGGCAACAAGAGACCCAGTACTTC.